The 27 T cell receptor beta chains reported below all come from one sample, sequenced in a study of cytomegalovirus exposure and HLA in healthy donors. PCR was performed using 60 Vbeta and 13 Jbeta primers. This table comes from immunoSEQ multiplex PCR, and its TCRdb copy is limited to in-frame clones, with some not included. The data hold some 200,000 clones, with roughly 83% observed a single time. The source material was PBMCs. The source of these receptors is a girl aged 5 to 17 in good health and CMV-seronegative.

The chain recombines TRBV7-9 with TRBJ1-1; 9 nucleotides align to TRBD1. This CDR3 has 16 amino acids. V lost 4 bases and J lost 0; bases outside the gene matches: 6. Germline CDR1 and CDR2: SEHNR and FQNEAQ (reference sequence). CDR3 DNA sequence: TGTGCCAGCAGCTATACAGGGGGCAGGATGAACACTGAAGCTTTCTTT. Its translation is CASSYTGGRMNTEAFF.

The V gene is TRBV5-6, the J gene TRBJ1-3; D call uncertain. There are 13 residues in the CDR3. Germline V gene sequence: CDR1 SGHDT, CDR2 YYEEEE. Trimming took off 2 bases at V and 2 bases at J, with 5 bases between the two ends. For the CDR3, the DNA is TGTGCCAGCAGCTTAAGAGCTGGAAACACCATATATTTT. It is translated as CASSLRAGNTIYF.

As DNA, the CDR3 is TGTGCCTGGAGTGTACTTATAGCGGGAAGTGACAATGAGCAGTTCTTC. Amino acid sequence: CAWSVLIAGSDNEQFF. The gene calls are TRBV30 and TRBJ2-1, with TRBD2 matching over 8 bases. The CDR3 consists of 16 residues. The germline V gene encodes CDR1 GTSNPN and CDR2 SVGIG (reference sequence). The V and J ends lost 0 bases and 5 bases, in that order; junction bases with no gene match: 9.

This CDR3 reads CASSDRDRPYNEQFF. The CDR3 DNA reads as TGTGCCAGCAGCGACCGGGACAGACCTTACAATGAGCAGTTCTTC. The rearrangement uses TRBV9 and TRBJ2-1; 7 bases map to TRBD1. CDR3 length equals 15 residues. Unmatched junction bases numbered 7, after V lost 3 bases and J lost 4 bases. Germline V CDR1 and CDR2: SGDLS, YYNGEE.

The V and J genes are TRBV18 and TRBJ2-7, with D perhaps TRBD1 (5 bases). Trimming left V 5 bases short and J 6 bases short, with 11 bases between. This CDR3 spans 12 amino acids. The germline V gene encodes CDR1 KGHSH and CDR2 LQKENI. The CDR3: CASSVRDREQYF. The CDR3 bases are TGTGCCAGCTCAGTCAGGGATCGCGAGCAGTACTTC.

The chain joins TRBV9 to TRBJ2-1; 10 bases line up with TRBD1. V lost 3 bases to trimming and J lost 4 bases; unmatched junction nucleotides: 7. Germline lookup yields CDR1 SGDLS and CDR2 YYNGEE. CDR3 length equals 16 residues. The CDR3 DNA follows: TGTGCCAGCAGCGCCACCGGGACAGGGGCATACAATGAGCAGTTCTTC. This encodes CASSATGTGAYNEQFF.

V is TRBV15 and J is TRBJ2-7; no clear D gene. Germline lookup yields CDR1 LNHNV and CDR2 YYDKDF (reference sequence). The CDR3 sequence is 16 residues long. V was clipped by 0 bases and J by 6 bases, with 18 bases between them. For the CDR3, the DNA is TGTGCCACCAGCAGAGATCGCGGTCTTGCTACGGGCGAGCAGTACTTC. It is translated as CATSRDRGLATGEQYF.

This clone was seen only a few times. This chain joins TRBV7-9 and TRBJ1-2; tentatively, D is TRBD1 (6 bases). Germline CDR1 SEHNR, CDR2 FQNEAQ (reference sequence). The length of the CDR3 is 16 residues. Trimming stripped 1 base from V and 4 bases from J, with 16 bases between. The CDR3 is CASSLGGGDRRYGYTF. The CDR3 bases are TGTGCCAGCAGCTTAGGCGGCGGTGACAGGCGCTATGGCTACACCTTC.

The gene calls are TRBV28 and TRBJ2-5, with 7 bases fitting TRBD1. The CDR3 spans 19 residues. Germline-derived CDR1 and CDR2 are MDHEN and SYDVKM. J was trimmed by 0 bases and V by 4 bases; bases with no gene match: 17. Here the CDR3 DNA reads TGTGCCAGCAGTTCCGGACAGGTGGTGCGGAGTGGTTACCAAGAGACCCAGTACTTC. Amino acids: CASSSGQVVRSGYQETQYF.

V usage is TRBV19 and J usage is TRBJ1-2, with D possibly matching TRBD1 (6 bases). The CDR3 covers 13 residues. V lost 6 bases to trimming and J lost 8 bases, with 16 bases between them. CDR1 is LNHDA, CDR2 SQIVND, per germline (reference sequence). This CDR3 is CASSPVQGSGYTF. As DNA, the CDR3 is TGTGCCAGTAGCCCAGTACAGGGATCGGGCTACACCTTC.

The chain carries TRBV18 and TRBJ1-5; 8 bases line up with TRBD1. Looked up from germline, CDR1 is KGHSH and CDR2 is LQKENI. The CDR3 consists of 18 residues. V shed 3 bases, J shed 4 bases, and the junction held 14 bases outside the gene matches. This CDR3 is CASSPYILGQGGNQPQHF. CDR3 sequence (DNA): TGTGCCAGCTCACCCTATATCCTTGGACAGGGAGGGAATCAGCCCCAGCATTTT.

This chain connects TRBV11-3 to TRBJ1-1; the D is unclear. The CDR3 is made up of 13 amino acids. In germline, CDR1 is SGHNT, CDR2 YENEEA. V gave up 5 bases and J gave up 0 bases, with 7 bases separating them. This chain's CDR3 is CASSSGVNTEAFF. CDR3 sequence (DNA): TGTGCCAGCAGCAGCGGAGTGAACACTGAAGCTTTCTTT.

V usage is TRBV6-6 and J usage is TRBJ2-2; 8 nucleotides match TRBD1. V shed 5 bases and J 5 bases; nucleotides not matched to a gene: 4. Per the germline V gene, CDR1 is MNHNY and CDR2 is SVGAGI (reference sequence). The CDR3 extends over 14 amino acids. CDR3 sequence (DNA): TGTGCCAGCAGTCCGGACAGGGAGACCGGGGAGCTGTTTTTT. Translated, it gives CASSPDRETGELFF.

The V and J genes are TRBV5-1 and TRBJ2-6, with 8 bases aligning to TRBD1. J gave up 0 bases and V 4 bases, and 6 bases lay outside the gene matches. The germline gives CDR1 SGHRS, CDR2 YFSETQ. The CDR3 spans 17 residues. DNA for the CDR3: TGCGCCAGCAGCGTGGACAGGGTTTACTCTGGGGCCAACGTCCTGACTTTC. Translated: CASSVDRVYSGANVLTF.

The J gene is TRBJ1-1, the V gene TRBV7-2; 10 nucleotides agree with TRBD1. The CDR3 length is 15 residues. With 0 bases clipped from V and 11 bases from J, the junction kept 9 bases outside the gene matches. Looked up from germline, CDR1 is SGHTA and CDR2 is FQGNSA. DNA for the CDR3: TGTGCCAGCAGCTTAGCGGGGACAGGGGTATTGGAGGCTTTCTTT. Its protein is CASSLAGTGVLEAFF.

The sample holds one count of this clone. The rearrangement links TRBV28 to TRBJ1-4, with a possible D match to TRBD1 (6 bases). This CDR3 region has 14 residues. Germline loops: CDR1 MDHEN, CDR2 SYDVKM. V shed 2 bases and J shed 9 bases, with 13 bases lying between them. CDR3 loop: CASSLRGGGQKLFF. In DNA form, the CDR3 reads TGTGCCAGCAGTTTACGGGGGGGCGGGCAAAAACTGTTTTTT.

V is TRBV28 and J is TRBJ1-1; D is undetermined. Per the germline V gene, CDR1 is MDHEN and CDR2 is SYDVKM. Deletions cut 6 bases from V and 2 bases from J, with 4 bases between. The CDR3 is made up of 11 amino acids. CDR3 region: CASSFNTEAFF. As DNA, the CDR3 is TGTGCCAGCAGCTTTAACACTGAAGCTTTCTTT.

The rearrangement links TRBV9 to TRBJ2-5; TRBD1 agrees at 8 bases. With the DNA end fitting TRBJ2-7 better, the J assignment may be wrong. Looked up from germline, CDR1 is SGDLS and CDR2 is YYNGEE. There are 14 residues in the CDR3. Here the CDR3 reads CASSDGQGMDEQYF. The CDR3 DNA reads TGTGCCAGCAGCGACGGACAGGGTATGGACGAGCAGTACTTC.

This clone was detected only once. V gene TRBV29-1 combines with J gene TRBJ2-1; 12 nucleotides agree with TRBD2. With V trimmed by 5 bases and J by 9 bases, 5 bases remained unmatched. The CDR3 contains 13 residues. In germline, CDR1 is SQVTM, CDR2 ANQGSEA. Written as DNA, the CDR3 is TGCAGCGTTACTAGCGGGAGGATCGGTGAGCAGTTCTTC. Its protein product is CSVTSGRIGEQFF.

The chain is built from TRBV19 and TRBJ2-5, with 9 positions matching TRBD1. The closer fit of TRBJ2-7 to the DNA end suggests the J call may be wrong. Germline assignment: CDR1 LNHDA and CDR2 SQIVND (reference sequence). This CDR3 region has 14 residues. CDR3 DNA: TGTGCCAGTAGTATAGAAGGGACAGGGAACGAGCAGTACTTC. Translated: CASSIEGTGNEQYF.

The chain recombines TRBV7-3 with TRBJ1-2, with TRBD1 matching over 9 bases. CDR1 and CDR2 from the germline V gene are SGHTA and FQGTGA. The V gene end was trimmed by 2 bases and the J gene end by 4 bases; junction bases not matched to a gene: 5. This CDR3 comprises 15 residues. CDR3 loop: CASSLDGTGRYGYTF. CDR3 in DNA: TGTGCCAGCAGCTTAGATGGGACAGGGCGCTATGGCTACACCTTC.

This chain uses TRBV7-2 with TRBJ1-2, with 9 positions matching TRBD1. Germline V gene data show CDR1 as SGHTA and CDR2 as FQGNSA. This CDR3 has 14 amino acids. V was pared by 1 base and J by 8 bases, with 5 bases of the junction left unmatched. DNA of the CDR3: TGTGCCAGCAGCTTAGGGGACAGGGCTGGCGGCTACACCTTC. This codes for CASSLGDRAGGYTF. The full variable domain, completed using reference TRBV7-2 and TRBJ1-2, is GAGVSQSPSNKVTEKGKDVELRCDPISGHTALYWYRQSLGQGLEFLIYFQGNSAPDKSGLPSDRFSAERTGGSVSTLTIQRTQQEDSAVYLCASSLGDRAGGYTFGSGTRLTVV.

This chain joins TRBV5-4 and TRBJ2-5; 14 nucleotides align to TRBD2. This CDR3 region has 17 residues. The V gene end was trimmed by 3 bases and the J gene end by 3 bases; junction bases not matched to a gene: 7. In germline, CDR1 is SGHNT, CDR2 YYREEE (reference sequence). The CDR3 loop reads CASSSPLTSGGEETQYF. The CDR3 DNA is TGTGCCAGCAGCTCGCCCTTGACTAGCGGGGGGGAAGAGACCCAGTACTTC.

The CDR3 coding sequence is TGTGCCATCAGTGGACAGGGTGCAGGAAACACCATATATTTT. The encoded protein is CAISGQGAGNTIYF. The chain combines TRBV10-3 with TRBJ1-3, with 7 nucleotides matching TRBD1. The CDR3 runs to 14 residues. The ends lost 4 bases at V and 4 bases at J; junction bases unmatched: 4. Germline V gene lookup returns CDR1 ENHRY and CDR2 SYGVKD.

This clone was seen a few times. The CDR3 reads CASSAQEAFF. CDR3 bases: TGTGCCAGCAGTGCCCAAGAAGCTTTCTTT. The rearrangement uses TRBV2 and TRBJ1-1, with unresolved D. Germline values: CDR1 SNHLY, CDR2 FYNNEI. The V end was cut by 4 bases, the J end by 8 bases, with 5 bases between. This CDR3 is 10 amino acids long.

The chain combines TRBV2 with TRBJ2-3; D is unresolved. This CDR3 is 12 amino acids long. Trimming pared 7 bases from V and 5 bases from J, leaving 10 bases between. Germline V gene lookup returns CDR1 SNHLY and CDR2 FYNNEI. The CDR3 nucleotides read TGTGCCAGCAAGATGGCAGGAGATACGCAGTATTTT. It yields the protein CASKMAGDTQYF.

This chain links TRBV19 with TRBJ1-2; D perhaps matches TRBD1 (6 bases). This CDR3 spans 15 amino acids. Germline CDR1 LNHDA, CDR2 SQIVND (reference sequence). Between the trimmed V and J ends, which lost 4 bases and 3 bases, there was a span of 15 bases. The CDR3 DNA is TGTGCCAGTAGTACCTCTTGGACAGTCGACTATGGCTACACCTTC. Translated: CASSTSWTVDYGYTF.